Listed below are T cell receptor beta chains from one sample, sequenced in a study of OX40 agonist ivuxolimab in advanced cancers. The data were produced by immunoSEQ multiplex PCR, yet TCRdb's version contains in-frame clones alone and is incomplete. The table has some 55,000 clones, nearly 80% seen once. The sample was CD4+ or CD8+ T cells sorted from blood, taken in a trial of the OX40 agonist ivuxolimab. The receptors stem from an adult with an advanced solid tumor such as melanoma, head and neck, liver or kidney cancer. Each CDR3 is given with its conserved first and last residue. D genes are given only for firm matches. The size field is filled for only some rows; it gives once, few, many or a size class.

V	D	J	size	DNA	CDR3
TRBV19	TRBD1	TRBJ1-5	NA	TGTGCCAGTATCCTCCTCCGGGACAGGGCTGAAAATCAGCCCCAGCATTTT	CASILLRDRAENQPQHF
TRBV7-3	NA	TRBJ1-4	NA	TGTGCCAGCAGCTCGGGACATCAATTGGGGAATGAAAAACTGTTTTTT	CASSSGHQLGNEKLFF
TRBV5-1	TRBD1	TRBJ2-5	NA	TGCGCCAGCAGCTTGGCGACAGGGGGAGAGACCCAGTACTTC	CASSLATGGETQYF
TRBV6-5	NA	TRBJ2-1	few	TGTGCCAGCAGCTTTCGGGAGAGCTCCTACAATGAGCAGTTCTTC	CASSFRESSYNEQFF
TRBV11-2	TRBD1	TRBJ1-2	NA	TGTGCCAGCAGCTTAGACAGGGGGGGACACTATGGCTACACCTTC	CASSLDRGGHYGYTF
TRBV29-1	TRBD1	TRBJ1-2	NA	TGCAGCGTTGGAAAAGGACAGGGATTCACCTTC	CSVGKGQGFTF
TRBV4-3	TRBD1	TRBJ1-4	NA	TGCGCCAGCAGCCCGGGACAGGGTAATGAAAAACTGTTTTTT	CASSPGQGNEKLFF
TRBV7-9	NA	TRBJ1-3	NA	TGTGCCAGCAACTTCGACCCACGACAGCCCCAAGCTGGAAACACCATATATTTT	CASNFDPRQPQAGNTIYF
TRBV7-2	NA	TRBJ1-1	NA	TGTGCCAGCAGCCCCGACGGTTGGTCCACTGAAGCTTTCTTT	CASSPDGWSTEAFF
TRBV5-6	TRBD1	TRBJ2-5	once	TGTGCCAGCTGCCCCCCCCACACAGGGGACCAAGAGACCCAGTACTTC	CASCPPHTGDQETQYF
TRBV4-3	NA	TRBJ1-4	NA	TGCGCCAGCAGCCAAGATAGGGGCTTAGCAACTAATGAAAAACTGTTTTTT	CASSQDRGLATNEKLFF
TRBV5-1	NA	TRBJ2-7	once	TGCGCCAGCAGCGGGGGCTACGAGCAGTACTTC	CASSGGYEQYF
TRBV9	TRBD1	TRBJ1-6	NA	TGTGCCAGCAGCCTACGACAGGGTATGGGAAATTCACCCCTCCACTTT	CASSLRQGMGNSPLHF
TRBV6-5	NA	TRBJ2-1	NA	TGTGCCAGCAGTTACGTAGCGACTGAGGGGAATGAGCAGTTCTTC	CASSYVATEGNEQFF
TRBV19	NA	TRBJ2-4	NA	TGTGCCAGCACCTCCGGTGGGGTCCGTAAAAACATTCAGTACTTC	CASTSGGVRKNIQYF
TRBV11-2	TRBD2	TRBJ2-5	once	TGTGCCAGCAGCTCATCCGGGACTAGCGGGAGGGCCCGCCAAGAGACCCAGTACTTC	CASSSSGTSGRARQETQYF
TRBV19	NA	TRBJ1-1	NA	TGTGCCAGTAGCCCCACACAGAACACTGAAGCTTTCTTT	CASSPTQNTEAFF
TRBV4-1	NA	TRBJ2-7	NA	TGCGCCAGCAGCCGACAACAGCAGAGCACAGAAACCAGCTCCTACGAGCAGTACTTC	CASSRQQQSTETSSYEQYF
TRBV7-8	NA	TRBJ1-6	few	TGTGCCAGCAGCTACGGGGTAGATAATTCACCCCTCCACTTT	CASSYGVDNSPLHF
TRBV18	TRBD1	TRBJ1-5	NA	TGTGCCAGCTCACCGACAGGGGGCGGCAATCAGCCCCAGCATTTT	CASSPTGGGNQPQHF
TRBV29-1	NA	TRBJ1-1	NA	TGCAGCGTTACCCTTGGCCCCAGGGAGACTGAAGCTTTCTTT	CSVTLGPRETEAFF
TRBV11-2	TRBD2	TRBJ2-5	NA	TGTGCCAGCAGCTCTAACCGACTAGCGGCGCGCCAAGAGACCCAGTACTTC	CASSSNRLAARQETQYF
TRBV10-3	NA	TRBJ1-3	NA	TGTGCCATCAGTGAGTCCGGAGGCTCTGGAAACACCATATATTTT	CAISESGGSGNTIYF
TRBV11-1	TRBD2	TRBJ2-3	few	TGTGCCAGCAGCCACTCCGGGACTAGCGGGAGCAGGAGCACAGATACGCAGTATTTT	CASSHSGTSGSRSTDTQYF
TRBV15	TRBD1	TRBJ1-1	NA	TGTGCCACCAGCAGAGATTACAGGGGGGACACTGAAGCTTTCTTT	CATSRDYRGDTEAFF
TRBV7-2	TRBD1	TRBJ2-5	NA	TGTGCCAGCAGCTCCAACAGGGGGTCTGAAGAGACCCAGTACTTC	CASSSNRGSEETQYF
TRBV10-2	NA	TRBJ1-6	NA	TGCGCCAGCAGTGAAACGGGTAATTCACCCCTCCACTTT	CASSETGNSPLHF
TRBV18	TRBD1	TRBJ2-7	once	TGTGCCAGCTCACTGGGACAGTTTTACGAGCAGTACTTC	CASSLGQFYEQYF
TRBV6-5	NA	TRBJ1-2	NA	TGTGCCAGCCTCGGCTCGGGAGGGGTTAGAGGCTACACCTTC	CASLGSGGVRGYTF
TRBV19	TRBD2	TRBJ2-1	NA	TGTGCCAGTAGTTCAAATAGCGGGGGGCTCAATGAGCAGTTCTTC	CASSSNSGGLNEQFF
TRBV5-4	TRBD2	TRBJ2-1	few	TGTGCCAGCAGCTCCCGGGGGGGCAGAAATGAGCAGTTCTTC	CASSSRGGRNEQFF
TRBV9	TRBD2	TRBJ2-7	NA	TGTGCCAGCAGCGAGAACCCGATAGGCGGGGGGTCCTACGAGCAGTACTTC	CASSENPIGGGSYEQYF
TRBV27	TRBD2	TRBJ2-2	NA	TGTGCCAGCAGTTTAAGCGGGAGGGTGAACACCGGGGAGCTGTTTTTT	CASSLSGRVNTGELFF
TRBV7-9	NA	TRBJ1-1	NA	TGTGCCAGCAGCGGCGGGACTGAAGCTTTCTTT	CASSGGTEAFF
TRBV7-2	TRBD1	TRBJ1-2	once	TGTGCCAGCAGCTTAGAGACAGGGGGTCGCTACACCTTC	CASSLETGGRYTF
TRBV5-6	NA	TRBJ2-1	once	TGTGCCAGCACCTCCGGGACCTACAATGAGCAGTTCTTC	CASTSGTYNEQFF
TRBV6-5	NA	TRBJ2-2	once	TGTGCCAGCTTTCGAGGTGTCGGGGAGCTGTTTTTT	CASFRGVGELFF
TRBV7-2	NA	TRBJ2-5	NA	TGTGCCAGCAGCCCCGCTCGGGAGACCCAGTACTTC	CASSPARETQYF
TRBV7-2	NA	TRBJ1-6	NA	TGTGCCAGCAGACTCACCAGTGGCTCCTATAATTCACCCCTCCACTTT	CASRLTSGSYNSPLHF
TRBV25-1	NA	TRBJ1-2	NA	TGTGCCAGCAGCCCTTGGGGGCAGACCTATGGCTACACCTTC	CASSPWGQTYGYTF
TRBV27	NA	TRBJ1-6	medium-sized	TGTGCCAGCAGTCACCCCGGGGGCGGTGGTTCACCCCTCCACTTT	CASSHPGGGGSPLHF
TRBV19	NA	TRBJ1-5	NA	TGTGCCAGTAGTATCAGAGAGGGGGGTCAGCCCCAGCATTTT	CASSIREGGQPQHF
TRBV27	NA	TRBJ1-5	NA	TGTGCCAGCAGTTTCAGAGGGGTTAGCAATCAGCCCCAGCATTTT	CASSFRGVSNQPQHF
TRBV4-2	TRBD1	TRBJ1-5	NA	TGTGCCAGCAGCCAGGACAGGGTGGGAGGGCAGCCCCAGCATTTT	CASSQDRVGGQPQHF
TRBV6-1	NA	TRBJ2-7	NA	TGTGCCAGCAGTGAAGCGCTTCTTGGCAGCCTCTACGAGCAGTACTTC	CASSEALLGSLYEQYF
TRBV5-1	TRBD2	TRBJ2-2	few	TGCGCCAGCAGCCCTAGCGGGGGGCTCACCGGGGAGCTGTTTTTT	CASSPSGGLTGELFF
TRBV6-5	TRBD1	TRBJ1-1	NA	TGTGCCAGCAGTCGGGACAGGACCACTGAAGCTTTCTTT	CASSRDRTTEAFF
TRBV28	NA	TRBJ1-5	once	TGTGCCAGCAGCCTGGGGGGGGGAAATCAGCCCCAGCATTTT	CASSLGGGNQPQHF
TRBV15	NA	TRBJ1-1	NA	TGTGCCACCAGCAGGGGCGAGGATACTGAAGCTTTCTTT	CATSRGEDTEAFF
TRBV30	TRBD1	TRBJ2-1	NA	TGTGCCTGGAGTGTCTGGGGACAGTCATTCAATGAGCAGTTCTTC	CAWSVWGQSFNEQFF
TRBV28	NA	TRBJ1-2	NA	TGTGCCAGCAAGGGGGGGCAAAACTATGGCTACACCTTC	CASKGGQNYGYTF
TRBV12-5	TRBD1	TRBJ2-7	NA	TGTGCTAGTGGCCGACGGGACAGGTTATCCTACGAGCAGTACTTC	CASGRRDRLSYEQYF
TRBV11-2	TRBD1	TRBJ2-7	NA	TGTGCCAGCAGCTTGGGACAGGGCGAGTGGTCCTACGAGCAGTACTTC	CASSLGQGEWSYEQYF
TRBV6-1	NA	TRBJ1-5	once	TGTGCCAGCAGTGAAGGGGAGGCAGGGGGCAATCAGCCCCAGCATTTT	CASSEGEAGGNQPQHF
TRBV6-6	NA	TRBJ1-5	NA	TGTGCCAGCAGTTCCGGCAATCAGCCCCAGCATTTT	CASSSGNQPQHF
TRBV18	TRBD1	TRBJ2-3	few	TGTGCCTCACAACGACAGGGCGGCACAGATACGCAGTATTTT	CASQRQGGTDTQYF
TRBV25-1	TRBD1	TRBJ2-5	NA	TGTGCCAGCGGTCCCCGGGACAGGGGGCCGGAGACCCAGTACTTC	CASGPRDRGPETQYF
TRBV19	TRBD1	TRBJ1-1	once	TGTGCCAGTAGACCGACAGGGGGCGTCACCACTGAAGCTTTCTTT	CASRPTGGVTTEAFF
TRBV30	NA	TRBJ1-2	NA	TGTGCCTGGAGGCTCACCGGGGGGGCGCGGGGCTACACCTTC	CAWRLTGGARGYTF